The 23 T cell receptor beta chains reported below all come from one sample, sequenced in a study of shared clonotypes between healthy human individuals. Profiling relied on immunoSEQ multiplex PCR, and the TCRdb table lists in-frame clones only, not all of them. The table shows around 2.3 million clones, with about 94% occurring only once. The sequenced material came from naive CD4+ T cells sorted from blood. Documented subset: CD45RA+ positively selected. The receptors shown here come from a man between 18 and 29 years old in good health.

The rearrangement uses TRBV10-3 and TRBJ2-7; D is unresolved. CDR3 length: 14 residues. CDR1 is ENHRY, CDR2 SYGVKD, per germline. The V end lost 3 bases, the J end lost 3 bases, and 12 bases lay between the germline ends. CDR3 in DNA: TGTGCCATCAGTGATGTGGGGTCCGTCTACGAGCAGTACTTC. It translates to CAISDVGSVYEQYF.

This chain uses TRBV28 with TRBJ1-3; no clear D. V was clipped by 6 bases and J by 3 bases, with 18 bases between them. The CDR3 loop spans 16 amino acids. The germline V gene encodes CDR1 MDHEN and CDR2 SYDVKM. Here the CDR3 reads CASSPSAILGGNTIYF. The CDR3 bases are TGTGCCAGCAGCCCGTCCGCCATACTCGGTGGAAACACCATATATTTT.

The chain is built from TRBV30 and TRBJ1-2; D possibly corresponds to TRBD1 (6 bases). The CDR3 contains 14 residues. Germline lookup yields CDR1 GTSNPN and CDR2 SVGIG (reference sequence). The V and J ends lost 3 bases and 3 bases respectively, with 14 bases between them. This chain's CDR3 is CAWSRRGGDYGYTF. The CDR3 coding sequence is TGTGCCTGGAGCCGCCGGGGGGGCGACTATGGCTACACCTTC.

In DNA, the CDR3 is TGTGCCAGTAGGGTGGAGACCCAGTACTTC. This translates into CASRVETQYF. V gene TRBV19 combines with J gene TRBJ2-5; D ambiguous. Per the germline V gene, CDR1 is LNHDA and CDR2 is SQIVND (reference sequence). CDR3 length equals 10 residues. The V and J ends lost 6 bases and 5 bases respectively, with 4 bases between them.

The V gene is TRBV7-8, the J gene TRBJ2-2; possible D gene TRBD2, 6 bases. The CDR3 contains 12 residues. V was clipped by 6 bases and J by 5 bases, with 7 bases between them. CDR1 and CDR2 from the germline V gene are SGHVS and FQNEAQ. CDR3 residues: CASREGTGELFF. In DNA, the CDR3 is TGTGCCAGCAGGGAGGGGACCGGGGAGCTGTTTTTT. Together with reference TRBV7-8 and TRBJ2-2, the CDR3 gives the full variable domain: GAGVSQSPRYKVAKRGQDVALRCDPISGHVSLFWYQQALGQGPEFLTYFQNEAQLDKSGLPSDRFFAERPEGSVSTLKIQRTQQEDSAVYLCASREGTGELFFGEGSRLTVL.

The gene calls are TRBV6-1 and TRBJ2-2; D tentatively fits TRBD1 or TRBD2 (5 bases each). There are 14 residues in the CDR3. Germline CDR1 and CDR2: MNHNS and SASEGT. With 7 bases removed from V and 3 bases from J, the gap between germline ends came to 12 bases. CDR3 in DNA: TGTGCCAGCAATTGGGACGGAGACACCGGGGAGCTGTTTTTT. Encoded protein: CASNWDGDTGELFF.

About this clone itself: The identical CDR3 is also encoded by other nucleotide sequences in the sample. The chain joins TRBV5-5 to TRBJ2-5, with TRBD2 matching over 14 bases. This CDR3 is 16 amino acids long. Germline lookup yields CDR1 SGHKS and CDR2 YYEKEE (reference sequence). V shed 0 bases and J 2 bases; nucleotides not matched to a gene: 0. This CDR3 reads CASSLGLAGGQETQYF. The CDR3 DNA is TGTGCCAGCAGCTTGGGACTAGCGGGAGGGCAAGAGACCCAGTACTTC.

DNA for the CDR3: TGTGCCAGCAGCCCAGACAGGATTCTCTACGAGCAGTACTTC. Translation gives CASSPDRILYEQYF. The V gene is TRBV6-6, the J gene TRBJ2-7; a possible D gene is TRBD1 (6 bases). Per the germline V gene, CDR1 is MNHNY and CDR2 is SVGAGI (reference sequence). V was pared by 6 bases and J by 3 bases, with 15 bases between. The CDR3 is 14 amino acids.

The sample holds one count of this clone. The chain employs TRBV7-6 and TRBJ2-5, with 7 bases that match TRBD1. V shed 5 bases, J shed 2 bases, and the junction held 8 bases outside the gene matches. The CDR3 is 15 amino acids. From germline, CDR1 is SGHVS and CDR2 FNYEAQ. CDR3 sequence reads: CASSQVDRDQETQYF. In nucleotides, the CDR3 is TGTGCCAGCAGCCAAGTCGACAGGGATCAAGAGACCCAGTACTTC.

The V and J genes are TRBV27 and TRBJ1-1; perhaps TRBD1 as D (5 bases). The V gene's germline CDR1 is MNHEY and CDR2 SMNVEV (reference sequence). The length of the CDR3 is 13 residues. Trimming stripped 4 bases from V and 5 bases from J, with 11 bases between. CDR3 protein: CASSSTGGTEAFF. The CDR3 coding sequence is TGTGCCAGCAGTTCCACCGGGGGGACTGAAGCTTTCTTT.

The J gene is TRBJ2-1, the V gene TRBV29-1; D is unresolved. V was trimmed by 5 bases and J by 8 bases, leaving 19 bases between them. The CDR3 sequence is 14 residues long. Germline loops: CDR1 SQVTM, CDR2 ANQGSEA. CDR3 sequence (DNA): TGCAGCGTTATTTTAGGGTGGGGTGCGGATGAGCAGTTCTTC. Translated, it gives CSVILGWGADEQFF.

The chain links TRBV28 to TRBJ2-7; D is unresolved. V dropped 4 bases and J dropped 0 bases, with 10 bases sitting between them. The CDR3 spans 14 residues. Per germline, CDR1 MDHEN and CDR2 SYDVKM. This chain's CDR3 is CASSSLRSSYEQYF. The DNA for the CDR3 is TGTGCCAGCAGTTCCCTGCGGAGCTCCTACGAGCAGTACTTC. The full variable domain, its missing parts supplied by reference TRBV28 and TRBJ2-7, is DVKVTQSSRYLVKRTGEKVFLECVQDMDHENMFWYRQDPGLGLRLIYFSYDVKMKEKGDIPEGYSVSREKKERFSLILESASTNQTSMYLCASSSLRSSYEQYFGPGTRLTVT.

Note on this clone: The sample contains more than one DNA sequence encoding this CDR3. The rearrangement joins TRBV6-5 to TRBJ2-3; tentatively, D is TRBD1 or TRBD2 (5 bases each). CDR1 and CDR2 from the germline V gene are MNHEY and SVGAGI. Trimming shortened V by 4 bases and J by 2 bases, and 13 bases separated the two germline ends. The CDR3 spans 15 residues. This CDR3 reads CASSSRDGATDTQYF. The CDR3 DNA follows: TGTGCCAGCAGTTCCCGGGACGGAGCCACAGATACGCAGTATTTT.

The rearrangement links TRBV7-9 to TRBJ2-2, with D perhaps being TRBD1 or TRBD2 (5 bases each). Trimming removed 5 bases at V and 1 base at J, with 11 bases between. CDR3 length: 15 residues. Germline V CDR1 and CDR2: SEHNR, FQNEAQ (reference sequence). As DNA, the CDR3 is TGTGCCAGCAGCCGGGACCGCGTGAACACCGGGGAGCTGTTTTTT. This gives the protein CASSRDRVNTGELFF. Filled out from reference TRBV7-9 and TRBJ2-2, the complete variable domain reads DTGVSQNPRHKITKRGQNVTFRCDPISEHNRLYWYRQTLGQGPEFLTYFQNEAQLEKSRLLSDRFSAERPKGSFSTLEIQRTEQGDSAMYLCASSRDRVNTGELFFGEGSRLTVL.

With respect to this clone: This specimen includes other DNA sequences encoding the same CDR3. The chain joins TRBV5-1 to TRBJ2-2; possible D gene TRBD1, 6 bases. The germline gives CDR1 SGHRS, CDR2 YFSETQ. The V gene lost 1 base and the J gene lost 1 base, with 8 bases spanning the gap. The CDR3 contains 15 residues. CDR3 region: CASSLSGENTGELFF. The CDR3 nucleotides read TGCGCCAGCAGCTTGTCAGGGGAGAACACCGGGGAGCTGTTTTTT.

The V and J genes are TRBV6-5 and TRBJ2-7; the D gene is possibly TRBD1 (6 bases). The CDR3 sequence is 15 residues long. Trimming shortened V by 2 bases and J by 2 bases, and 13 bases separated the two germline ends. The germline CDR1 and CDR2 sequences are MNHEY and SVGAGI. CDR3: CASSYARGVPYEQYF. CDR3 nucleotides: TGTGCCAGCAGTTACGCCAGGGGAGTACCCTACGAGCAGTACTTC.

The chain couples TRBV5-1 to TRBJ1-3; no definite D call. The germline V gene has CDR1 SGHRS and CDR2 YFSETQ. This CDR3 comprises 15 residues. V lost 4 bases to trimming and J lost 0 bases, with 11 bases between them. Here the CDR3 DNA reads TGCGCCAGCAGCCAGCAACCGGCCTCTGGAAACACCATATATTTT. Amino acids: CASSQQPASGNTIYF.

As for this clone: The same CDR3 can be traced to other DNA sequences in this sample. This sequence joins TRBV10-3 and TRBJ1-2; no clear D. This CDR3 spans 11 amino acids. The V gene lost 4 bases and the J gene lost 6 bases, with 6 bases spanning the gap. Germline V lookup: CDR1 ENHRY, CDR2 SYGVKD. In DNA, the CDR3 is TGTGCCATCAGTGCCCGGGATGGCTACACCTTC. This gives the protein CAISARDGYTF.

The chain recombines TRBV14 with TRBJ2-1; TRBD2 matches 8 bases. Germline lookup yields CDR1 SGHDN and CDR2 FVKESK. Unmatched junction bases numbered 7, after V lost 6 bases and J lost 0 bases. The CDR3 sequence is 16 residues long. The CDR3 reads CASSQRAGGSYNEQFF. The CDR3 DNA reads as TGTGCCAGCAGTCAACGGGCGGGAGGCTCCTACAATGAGCAGTTCTTC.

The chain couples TRBV28 to TRBJ1-2; D may be TRBD1 (6 bases). There are 14 residues in the CDR3. V was shortened by 6 bases and J by 4 bases, with 15 bases between the two germline ends. Germline lookup yields CDR1 MDHEN and CDR2 SYDVKM. CDR3 loop: CASSLGGAFYGYTF. CDR3 sequence (DNA): TGTGCCAGCAGCCTTGGGGGGGCCTTCTATGGCTACACCTTC.

For this clone: Other DNA sequences of this sample code for an identical CDR3. V is TRBV6-5 and J is TRBJ1-2, with D possibly TRBD1 on 6 matching bases. The CDR3 extends over 12 amino acids. With 2 bases removed from V and 8 bases from J, the gap between germline ends came to 9 bases. Per the germline V gene, CDR1 is MNHEY and CDR2 is SVGAGI. The CDR3 DNA reads as TGTGCCAGCAGTTACGGGGGGGGCGGCTACACCTTC. This sequence encodes CASSYGGGGYTF.

The rearrangement uses TRBV7-2 and TRBJ1-1; TRBD1 might be the D (5 bases). Germline CDR1 is SGHTA and CDR2 is FQGNSA. CDR3 size: 14 residues. V was clipped by 3 bases and J by 1 base, with 9 bases between them. CDR3 region: CASSFGAKNTEAFF. The CDR3, as DNA: TGTGCCAGCAGCTTTGGGGCGAAGAACACTGAAGCTTTCTTT.

A word on this clone: This specimen includes other DNA sequences encoding the same CDR3. V gene TRBV11-2 combines with J gene TRBJ1-1; D gene uncertain. CDR3 length equals 14 residues. Between the trimmed V and J ends, which lost 1 base and 0 bases, there was a span of 6 bases. The germline gives CDR1 SGHAT, CDR2 FQNNGV. For the CDR3, the DNA is TGTGCCAGCAGCTTAGGTCATCTGAACACTGAAGCTTTCTTT. Residues: CASSLGHLNTEAFF.